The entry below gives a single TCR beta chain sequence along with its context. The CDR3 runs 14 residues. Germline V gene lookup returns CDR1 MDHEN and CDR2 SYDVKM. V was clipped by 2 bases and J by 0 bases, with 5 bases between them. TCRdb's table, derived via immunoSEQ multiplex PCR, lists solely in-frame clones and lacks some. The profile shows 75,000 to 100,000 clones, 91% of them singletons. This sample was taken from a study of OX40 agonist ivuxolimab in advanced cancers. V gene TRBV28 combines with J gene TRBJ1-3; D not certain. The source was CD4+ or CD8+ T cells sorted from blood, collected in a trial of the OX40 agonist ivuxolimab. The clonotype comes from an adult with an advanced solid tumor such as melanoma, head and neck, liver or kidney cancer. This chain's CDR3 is CASSLGLSGNTIYF. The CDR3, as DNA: TGTGCCAGCAGTTTAGGGCTCTCTGGAAACACCATATATTTT.